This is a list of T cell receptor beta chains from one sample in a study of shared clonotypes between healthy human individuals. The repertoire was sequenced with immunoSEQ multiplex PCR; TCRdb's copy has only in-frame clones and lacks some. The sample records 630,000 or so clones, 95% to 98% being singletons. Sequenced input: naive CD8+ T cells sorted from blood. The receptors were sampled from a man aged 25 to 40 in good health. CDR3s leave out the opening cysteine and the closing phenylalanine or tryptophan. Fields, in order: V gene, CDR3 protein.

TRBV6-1,ASPAVGRGFHEQY
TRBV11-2,ASSLRLAGGYEQY
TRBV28,ASVRGAGRYNEQF
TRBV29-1,SGSRVGNTEAF
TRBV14,ASSLQGPSTQY
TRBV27,ASSPLVTGLGTDTQY
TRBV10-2,ASSDYPGQGKTGELF
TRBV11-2,ASSSWGTISYEQY
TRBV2,ASSTQGLAGNPQETQY
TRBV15,ATSRDGTGRYEQY
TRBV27,ASSLVRPGYEQF
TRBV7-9,ASRSPRSGTENEKLF
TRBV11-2,ASTPSETGLDEQF
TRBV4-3,ASSQVAGGYNEQF
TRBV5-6,ASSLSDYETQY
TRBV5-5,ASSLVLAGVTQY